The source of this TCR beta chain is a study of blood T cell repertoires in COVID-19. Sequencing was performed with immunoSEQ multiplex PCR; in TCRdb, only in-frame clones are kept and a portion is missing. The repertoire has 300,000 to 400,000 clones, 85% to 90% of them found once; the top ten carry roughly 0.99%. This sequence was found in a man younger than 35 who had recovered from COVID-19. The specimen was PBMCs or T cells enriched from blood (not recorded which).

CDR3 sequence (DNA): TGTGCCAGCAGTTCGTGGACAGGAAAAAACATTCAGTACTTC. Translated: CASSSWTGKNIQYF. This chain links TRBV6-5 with TRBJ2-4; TRBD1 aligns across 7 bases. Germline V gene data show CDR1 as MNHEY and CDR2 as SVGAGI. Germline trimming cut 4 bases from V and 4 bases from J; bases unmatched to any gene: 4. The CDR3 contains 14 residues.